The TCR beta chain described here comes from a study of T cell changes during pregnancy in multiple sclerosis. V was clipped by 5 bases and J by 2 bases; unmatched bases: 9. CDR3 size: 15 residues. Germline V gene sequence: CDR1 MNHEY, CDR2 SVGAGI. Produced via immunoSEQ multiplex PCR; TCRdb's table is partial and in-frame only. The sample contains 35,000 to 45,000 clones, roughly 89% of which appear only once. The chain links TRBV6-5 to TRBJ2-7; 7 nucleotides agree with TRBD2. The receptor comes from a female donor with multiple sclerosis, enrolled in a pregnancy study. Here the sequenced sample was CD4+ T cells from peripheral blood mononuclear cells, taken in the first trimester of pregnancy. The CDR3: CASSPFPGTTYEQYF. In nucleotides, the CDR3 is TGTGCCAGCAGTCCCTTTCCCGGGACTACCTACGAGCAGTACTTC.